Below, 21 T cell receptor beta chains from the same sample are listed, as sequenced in a study of patients and donors after allogeneic stem cell transplantation. Via MiXCR, TCRdb re-called the RT-PCR reads, giving one row per CDR3 protein. The sample lists about 87,000 distinct CDR3 sequences, 4% to 5% seen once, with less than 3% in the top ten. The material sequenced was blood, either unsorted or a sorted T cell fraction (not recorded which). The origin of the receptors is a human donor who was either an allogeneic HSCT recipient or a stem cell or donor lymphocyte infusion donor (not recorded which). It is not recorded whose cells these are; they may come from a transplant donor.

This clonotype was recorded many times. This chain links TRBV6-6 with TRBJ1-1; maybe TRBD1 (5 bases). Germline CDR1 is MNHNY and CDR2 is SVGAGI (reference sequence). Trimming removed 0 bases at V and 11 bases at J, with 13 bases between. This CDR3 has 13 amino acids. CDR3 region: CASSYSVRTHAFF. The DNA of the CDR3 is TGTGCCAGCAGTTACTCGGTCCGGACACACGCTTTCTTT.

This clonotype was counted ten times or more. The rearrangement links TRBV2 to TRBJ1-3; D perhaps matches TRBD1 (6 bases). The CDR3 contains 12 residues. Germline lookup yields CDR1 SNHLY and CDR2 FYNNEI. The V and J ends lost 8 bases and 3 bases respectively, with 8 bases between them. CDR3 protein: CASRTDGNTIYF. CDR3 nucleotides: TGTGCCAGCCGGACAGATGGAAACACCATATATTTT.

The DNA for the CDR3 is TGCAGTGCTGCCCGGACAGGGGGGCAAGAGACCCAGTACTTC. Its translation: CSAARTGGQETQYF. The genes are TRBV20-1 and TRBJ2-5; 10 bases agree with TRBD1. The V and J ends lost 5 bases and 2 bases, in that order; junction bases with no gene match: 5. Germline CDR1 is DFQATT and CDR2 is SNEGSKA (reference sequence). This CDR3 spans 14 amino acids.

The V gene is TRBV5-6, the J gene TRBJ2-5, with TRBD1 identical over 8 bases. V shed 2 bases, J shed 5 bases, and the junction held 11 bases outside the gene matches. CDR1 and CDR2 from the germline V gene are SGHDT and YYEEEE. The CDR3 consists of 16 residues. The CDR3 here is CASSFYGQGPRETQYF. For the CDR3, the DNA is TGTGCCAGCAGCTTTTACGGACAGGGACCTCGGGAGACCCAGTACTTC. The complete variable domain, with remaining parts taken from reference TRBV5-6 and TRBJ2-5, reads DAGVTQSPTHLIKTRGQQVTLRCSPKSGHDTVSWYQQALGQGPQFIFQYYEEEERQRGNFPDRFSGHQFPNYSSELNVNALLLGDSALYLCASSFYGQGPRETQYFGPGTRLLVL.

This rearrangement joins TRBV7-9 to TRBJ1-2; D is perhaps TRBD1 (5 bases). There are 17 residues in the CDR3. Germline CDR1 is SEHNR and CDR2 is FQNEAQ (reference sequence). The ends were cut back, 8 bases at V and 3 bases at J, with 25 bases in the middle. The CDR3 region is CASGGVGSYSDYYGYTF. The CDR3 DNA is TGTGCCAGCGGGGGGGTAGGGTCGTACAGCGATTACTATGGCTACACCTTC.

In this sample, this clonotype turned up many times. The V and J genes are TRBV18 and TRBJ1-1, with a tentative D call TRBD1 (5 bases). CDR3 length: 14 residues. V was pared by 3 bases and J by 1 base, with 9 bases between. In germline, CDR1 is KGHSH, CDR2 LQKENI. The CDR3: CASSPTDSNTEAFF. CDR3 nucleotide sequence: TGTGCCAGCTCACCGACAGATTCGAACACTGAAGCTTTCTTT.

The sample holds many counts of this clonotype. V gene TRBV7-9 combines with J gene TRBJ1-1, with D perhaps matching TRBD1 (5 bases). The ends were cut back, 1 base at V and 14 bases at J, with 11 bases in the middle. CDR3 length: 11 amino acids. Germline V gives CDR1 SEHNR, CDR2 FQNEAQ (reference sequence). CDR3 loop: CASSLGGDGFF. Written as DNA, the CDR3 is TGTGCCAGCAGCTTAGGGGGGGACGGCTTCTTT.

Details on this clonotype: A much larger clone differs from this one at a single base, so this may be a read error. Given the absence of the conserved phenylalanine or tryptophan at the CDR3 end, a read error is likely. The chain is built from TRBV10-2 and TRBJ2-7; 11 positions agree with TRBD2. Germline V gene sequence: CDR1 WSHSY, CDR2 SAAADI. The CDR3 sequence is 14 residues long. V was clipped by 6 bases and J by 3 bases; unmatched bases: 4. Here the CDR3 DNA reads TGCGCCAGCAGACTAGCGGGAGATCACTACGAGCAGTACATC. As protein: CASRLAGDHYEQYI.

This clonotype has at least ten counts. The chain combines TRBV18 with TRBJ2-7; D may match TRBD1 or TRBD2 (5 bases each). The V end was cut by 2 bases, the J end by 5 bases, with 13 bases between. The CDR3 contains 14 residues. Germline V gene data show CDR1 as KGHSH and CDR2 as LQKENI. The CDR3 DNA reads TGTGCCAGCTCACCAGGGCCAGGGAGCAACGAGCAGTACTTC. This gives the protein CASSPGPGSNEQYF.

This clonotype was observed at least ten times. The rearrangement links TRBV6-1 to TRBJ1-6, with D hard to call. Per the germline V gene, CDR1 is MNHNS and CDR2 is SASEGT. The V and J ends lost 4 bases and 5 bases respectively, with 15 bases between them. This CDR3 comprises 16 residues. This chain's CDR3 is CASSGARVLHNSPLHF. CDR3 coding DNA: TGTGCCAGCAGTGGGGCCCGGGTCCTTCATAATTCACCCCTCCACTTT.

This clonotype was counted ten times or more. A much larger clone differs by one base, so this may be a read error. The chain carries TRBV18 and TRBJ1-2; D not resolved. Germline CDR1 reads KGHSH; CDR2 reads LQKENI. The CDR3 runs to 12 residues. V lost 1 base to trimming and J lost 2 bases, with 2 bases between them. The CDR3 bases are TGTGCCAGCTCACCACAGAACTATGGCTACACCTTC. This translates into CASSPQNYGYTF.

Concerning this clonotype: The junction and the germline gene differ at one end; a read error may be behind it. CDR3 residues: CASSYSSQSNGKLFF. The CDR3 nucleotides are TGTGCCAGCAGTTACTCGAGTCAGTCTAATGGAAAACTGTTTTTT. The chain has TRBV6-5 and TRBJ1-4, with D hard to call. CDR3 length equals 15 residues. Germline values: CDR1 MNHEY, CDR2 SVGAGI.

This clonotype was counted ten times or more. CDR3 in amino acids: CASKRRLGQDSPLHF. The CDR3 DNA is TGTGCCAGCAAAAGGCGATTGGGTCAGGATTCACCCCTCCACTTT. This chain uses TRBV14 with TRBJ1-6; D gene uncertain. The germline V gene encodes CDR1 SGHDN and CDR2 FVKESK. This CDR3 has 15 amino acids. Trimming left V 7 bases short and J 8 bases short, with 18 bases between.

This clonotype was seen at least ten times. The V call is TRBV5-1, the J call TRBJ1-1, with a possible D match to TRBD1 (5 bases). The germline V gene has CDR1 SGHRS and CDR2 YFSETQ. The CDR3 is made up of 15 amino acids. V lost 4 bases and J lost 3, with 16 bases in between. The CDR3 DNA follows: TGCGCCAGCAGCCCCATATCGGGACTGGACACTGAAGCTTTCTTT. Protein product: CASSPISGLDTEAFF.

This clonotype was seen at least ten times. The genes are TRBV7-3 and TRBJ1-6; tentatively, D is TRBD1 (6 bases). Germline V gene data show CDR1 as SGHTA and CDR2 as FQGTGA. The CDR3 sequence is 14 residues long. The germline V and J ends were trimmed by 3 bases and 7 bases, with 10 bases remaining between them. The CDR3 nucleotides read TGTGCCAGCAGCTTGACAGGCCGGAATTCACCCCTCCACTTT. It translates to CASSLTGRNSPLHF.

This clonotype was detected ten times or more. The chain carries TRBV5-6 and TRBJ1-1, with TRBD1 identical over 9 bases. The CDR3 is 14 residues long. The J segment lost 8 bases and the V segment lost 4 bases, leaving 9 bases of the junction unmatched. Germline assignment: CDR1 SGHDT and CDR2 YYEEEE. The CDR3 DNA sequence: TGTGCCAGCAGCACGACCACAGGGGGCGGCGAAGCTTTCTTT. Translation: CASSTTTGGGEAFF.

This clonotype was seen a handful of times. V usage is TRBV11-3 and J usage is TRBJ1-2; 9 bases agree with TRBD1. Germline V lookup: CDR1 SGHNT, CDR2 YENEEA. This CDR3 has 15 amino acids. V lost 5 bases, J lost 1 base, and 5 bases stayed unmatched. CDR3 in amino acids: CASSLGQGFNYGYTF. CDR3 sequence (DNA): TGTGCCAGCAGCCTGGGACAGGGCTTTAACTATGGCTACACCTTC.

This clonotype was recorded at least ten times. The chain joins TRBV20-1 to TRBJ2-3; D is undetermined. CDR1 is DFQATT and CDR2 is SNEGSKA in the germline V gene (reference sequence). The CDR3 length is 13 residues. V dropped 3 bases and J dropped 2 bases, with 9 bases sitting between them. CDR3 DNA: TGCAGTGCTAGCGGGCCCTACACAGATACGCAGTATTTT. Its translation is CSASGPYTDTQYF.

In this sample, this clonotype turned up a few times. V is TRBV2 and J is TRBJ2-3; 16 bases are a match to TRBD2. The CDR3 is made up of 17 amino acids. With V trimmed by 3 bases and J by 1 base, 1 base remained unmatched. Germline CDR1 SNHLY, CDR2 FYNNEI. As DNA, the CDR3 is TGTGCCAGCAGTGAGGGGACTAGCGGGAGGGGCACAGATACGCAGTATTTT. As protein: CASSEGTSGRGTDTQYF.

This clonotype has at least ten counts. The V and J genes are TRBV2 and TRBJ1-1; 7 positions agree with TRBD1. From germline, CDR1 is SNHLY and CDR2 FYNNEI. Unmatched junction bases numbered 3, after V lost 7 bases and J lost 1 base. The length of the CDR3 is 13 residues. CDR3 nucleotides: TGTGCCAGCAACAGGGACAGGAACACTGAAGCTTTCTTT. This codes for CASNRDRNTEAFF.

J is TRBJ2-5 and V is TRBV20-1; 8 bases are a match to TRBD1. This CDR3 contains 13 residues. V trimming: 6 bases; J trimming: 1 base; junction bases outside the gene matches: 4. CDR1 and CDR2 from the germline V gene are DFQATT and SNEGSKA (reference sequence). CDR3 loop: CSARTGPQETQYF. The CDR3 region has the DNA TGCAGTGCCCGGACAGGGCCCCAAGAGACCCAGTACTTC.